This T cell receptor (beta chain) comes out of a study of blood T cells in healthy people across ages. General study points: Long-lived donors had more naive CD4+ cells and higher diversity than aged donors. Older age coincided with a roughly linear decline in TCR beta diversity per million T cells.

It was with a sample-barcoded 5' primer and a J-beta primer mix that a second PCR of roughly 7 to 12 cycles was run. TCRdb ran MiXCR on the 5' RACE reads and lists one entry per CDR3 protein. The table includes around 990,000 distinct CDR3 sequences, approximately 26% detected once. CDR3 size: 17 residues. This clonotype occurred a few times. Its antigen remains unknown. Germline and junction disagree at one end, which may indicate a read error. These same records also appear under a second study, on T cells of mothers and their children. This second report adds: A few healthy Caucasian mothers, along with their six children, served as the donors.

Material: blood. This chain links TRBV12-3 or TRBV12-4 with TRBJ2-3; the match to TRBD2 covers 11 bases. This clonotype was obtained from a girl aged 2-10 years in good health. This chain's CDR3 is CASSLVLLAGGQETQYF. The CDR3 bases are TGTGCCAGCAGTTTAGTTCTGCTAGCGGGGGGACAAGAGACCCAGTACTTT.